Listed here are 23 T cell receptor beta chains from one sample, sequenced in a study of OX40 agonist ivuxolimab in advanced cancers. Sequencing used immunoSEQ multiplex PCR; TCRdb keeps in-frame clones, though not all of them. The data hold roughly 32,000 clones, with roughly 88% observed a single time. The specimen comprised CD4+ or CD8+ T cells sorted from blood, sampled in a trial of the OX40 agonist ivuxolimab. The receptors were sampled from an adult with an advanced solid tumor such as melanoma, head and neck, liver or kidney cancer.

This chain connects TRBV7-2 to TRBJ2-5; perhaps TRBD2 as D (7 bases). This CDR3 has 15 residues. The ends were cut back, 3 bases at V and 5 bases at J, with 16 bases in the middle. Germline V gene lookup returns CDR1 SGHTA and CDR2 FQGNSA. CDR3 nucleotide sequence: TGTGCCAGCAGCTTTCCCCCGGGGGGCAGGGAGACCCAGTACTTC. Translation gives CASSFPPGGRETQYF.

This chain uses TRBV5-6 with TRBJ2-7; the D is unclear. The length of the CDR3 is 11 residues. The V gene lost 4 bases and the J gene lost 5 bases, with 7 bases spanning the gap. CDR1 and CDR2 from the germline V gene are SGHDT and YYEEEE. The CDR3 here is CASSRSDEQYF. CDR3 nucleotides: TGTGCCAGCAGCCGGTCGGACGAGCAGTACTTC.

In DNA form, the CDR3 reads TGTGCCAGCCTGTACGAGCAGTACTTC. It is translated as CASLYEQYF. The gene calls are TRBV6-4 and TRBJ2-7, with D uncertain. CDR3 length equals 9 residues. Germline assignment: CDR1 MRHNA and CDR2 SNTAGT. Deletions cut 8 bases from V and 4 bases from J, with 3 bases between.

This clone was counted at least ten times. The chain joins TRBV29-1 to TRBJ2-1; weak D call: TRBD2 (5 bases). The V gene's germline CDR1 is SQVTM and CDR2 ANQGSEA. Trimming pared 5 bases from V and 5 bases from J, leaving 10 bases between. This CDR3 region has 12 residues. The DNA for the CDR3 is TGCAGCGTTTCACTAGGCAACAATGAGCAGTTCTTC. This translates into CSVSLGNNEQFF.

V usage is TRBV10-1 and J usage is TRBJ2-5, with 11 bases that match TRBD1. This CDR3 comprises 13 residues. CDR1 and CDR2 (germline): WNHNN, SYGVQD (reference sequence). V gave up 8 bases and J gave up 2 bases; unmatched junction bases: 1. The CDR3 sequence: CASGDRGQETQYF. The DNA for the CDR3 is TGCGCCAGCGGGGACAGGGGGCAAGAGACCCAGTACTTC.

V is TRBV2 and J is TRBJ1-1; D might be TRBD1 (6 bases). The CDR3 runs to 14 residues. CDR1 and CDR2 from the germline V gene are SNHLY and FYNNEI. V lost 4 bases and J lost 8, with 17 bases in between. CDR3 loop: CASSGAQGLTEAFF. The CDR3 nucleotides read TGTGCCAGCAGTGGAGCTCAGGGGCTGACGGAAGCTTTCTTT.

This clone was found a few times. J is TRBJ1-6 and V is TRBV7-3; the D is unclear. Germline loops: CDR1 SGHTA, CDR2 FQGTGA. CDR3 length: 10 amino acids. V was pared by 6 bases and J by 9 bases, with 3 bases between. The CDR3 region is CASRSSPLHF. CDR3 nucleotide sequence: TGTGCCAGCAGAAGTTCACCCCTCCACTTT.

This chain connects TRBV5-1 to TRBJ2-1; perhaps TRBD2 as D (6 bases). The germline V gene encodes CDR1 SGHRS and CDR2 YFSETQ. This CDR3 has 17 amino acids. V was cut by 1 base and J by 8 bases, with 22 bases left in between. CDR3 sequence (DNA): TGCGCCAGCAGCTTGAACCCCACTAGCATGGTGGGGGATGAGCAGTTCTTC. It codes for CASSLNPTSMVGDEQFF.

V and J are TRBV7-2 and TRBJ2-7; no definite D call. CDR1 SGHTA and CDR2 FQGNSA come from the germline V gene. V was shortened by 5 bases and J by 4 bases, with 12 bases between the two germline ends. This CDR3 region has 13 residues. The chain's CDR3 is CASSPSLGYEQYF. The DNA for the CDR3 is TGTGCCAGCAGCCCCTCCCTCGGATACGAGCAGTACTTC.

The V gene is TRBV14, the J gene TRBJ1-4; no clear D gene. The ends were cut back, 1 base at V and 7 bases at J, with 10 bases in the middle. The V gene's germline CDR1 is SGHDN and CDR2 FVKESK. CDR3 size: 14 residues. This CDR3 reads CASSQGSSFEKLFF. CDR3 DNA sequence: TGTGCCAGCAGCCAAGGGTCAAGTTTTGAAAAACTGTTTTTT.

The chain uses TRBV9 and TRBJ2-1, with 10 bases aligning to TRBD2. The V segment lost 3 bases and the J segment 3 bases; nucleotides outside the gene matches: 6. Germline-derived CDR1 and CDR2 are SGDLS and YYNGEE. The CDR3 sequence is 16 residues long. DNA of the CDR3: TGTGCCAGCAGCGCCATTAGCGGGGGGATCTACAATGAGCAGTTCTTC. The encoded protein is CASSAISGGIYNEQFF.

The table lists this clone with a count of one. This chain connects TRBV28 to TRBJ1-1; D is ambiguous. Germline V lookup: CDR1 MDHEN, CDR2 SYDVKM. The CDR3 runs to 14 residues. V was pared by 5 bases and J by 5 bases, with 15 bases between. The CDR3 sequence: CASSPTFLGTEAFF. The CDR3 DNA reads TGTGCCAGCAGTCCTACATTCCTCGGGACTGAAGCTTTCTTT.

V usage is TRBV19 and J usage is TRBJ2-2; no clear D gene. The CDR3 is 14 residues long. Trimming cost V 5 bases and J 6 bases, with 13 bases left between them. Germline values: CDR1 LNHDA, CDR2 SQIVND (reference sequence). The chain's CDR3 is CASSPGPGPGELFF. The CDR3 DNA sequence: TGTGCCAGTAGTCCCGGGCCCGGACCCGGGGAGCTGTTTTTT.

The V call is TRBV6-5, the J call TRBJ2-5; TRBD1 matches 10 bases. CDR3 length: 16 residues. The V and J ends lost 4 bases and 1 base, in that order; junction bases with no gene match: 6. In germline, CDR1 is MNHEY, CDR2 SVGAGI. The CDR3 region has the DNA TGTGCCAGCAGTTCTTCCGGGACAGGGGTCCAAGAGACCCAGTACTTC. Translation: CASSSSGTGVQETQYF.

The chain joins TRBV30 to TRBJ2-7; 9 nucleotides match TRBD1. CDR1 is GTSNPN, CDR2 SVGIG, per germline (reference sequence). CDR3 size: 16 residues. V shed 4 bases and J 7 bases; nucleotides not matched to a gene: 17. This chain's CDR3 is CAWTLRGTGFRGEQYF. Here the CDR3 DNA reads TGTGCCTGGACCCTTCGCGGGACAGGGTTCCGGGGAGAGCAGTACTTC.

This clone came up once. The gene calls are TRBV4-2 and TRBJ1-2; a weak D match, TRBD1 (5 bases). V dropped 4 bases and J dropped 0 bases, with 15 bases sitting between them. In germline, CDR1 is LGHNA, CDR2 YNFKEQ. The CDR3 contains 16 residues. CDR3 residues: CASSPPGEGTNYGYTF. Here the CDR3 DNA reads TGTGCCAGCAGCCCCCCGGGGGAGGGTACTAACTATGGCTACACCTTC.

V gene TRBV30 combines with J gene TRBJ2-3, with a possible D match to TRBD2 (6 bases). Germline loops: CDR1 GTSNPN, CDR2 SVGIG (reference sequence). Trimming shortened V by 0 bases and J by 2 bases, and 9 bases separated the two germline ends. The length of the CDR3 is 14 residues. CDR3 DNA: TGTGCCTGGAGTGTCGCGGGGAACACAGATACGCAGTATTTT. This encodes CAWSVAGNTDTQYF.

The chain couples TRBV6-5 to TRBJ2-5; D ambiguous. Germline V gene data show CDR1 as MNHEY and CDR2 as SVGAGI. The CDR3 has 13 amino acids. The V gene lost 2 bases and the J gene lost 0 bases, with 4 bases spanning the gap. The CDR3 DNA is TGTGCCAGCAGTTACCGAAACCAAGAGACCCAGTACTTC. Protein product: CASSYRNQETQYF.

V gene TRBV6-6 combines with J gene TRBJ2-5, with 9 bases identical to TRBD2. Germline V gene sequence: CDR1 MNHNY, CDR2 SVGAGI (reference sequence). The CDR3 has 15 residues. With V trimmed by 6 bases and J by 2 bases, 7 bases remained unmatched. The CDR3 is CASRLRTSEQETQYF. The CDR3 region has the DNA TGTGCCAGCAGACTGAGGACTAGCGAACAAGAGACCCAGTACTTC.

This clone was seen only once. The chain links TRBV5-1 to TRBJ2-1; TRBD2 matches 8 bases. The germline CDR1 and CDR2 sequences are SGHRS and YFSETQ. The CDR3 is 15 amino acids. With V trimmed by 0 bases and J by 4 bases, 3 bases remained unmatched. The CDR3 nucleotides are TGCGCCAGCAGCTTGGATCGGGGGGGTTACAATGAGCAGTTCTTC. This codes for CASSLDRGGYNEQFF.

The chain uses TRBV7-9 and TRBJ2-5, with D perhaps TRBD2 (6 bases). The germline V and J ends were trimmed by 5 bases and 4 bases, with 17 bases remaining between them. This CDR3 has 15 residues. Germline V gene sequence: CDR1 SEHNR, CDR2 FQNEAQ (reference sequence). Here the CDR3 DNA reads TGTGCCAGCAGCCAAAGGACTACCGGAGGAGAGACCCAGTACTTC. Protein: CASSQRTTGGETQYF.

The chain uses TRBV13 and TRBJ2-3; 9 bases match TRBD1. The CDR3 is 16 amino acids. Trimming at V came to 4 bases and at J to 2 bases, leaving 7 bases not matched to a gene. Germline CDR1 is PRHDT and CDR2 is FYEKMQ (reference sequence). CDR3 sequence reads: CASSSRTGVYTDTQYF. The CDR3 DNA reads TGTGCCAGCAGCTCCCGGACAGGGGTATACACAGATACGCAGTATTTT.

V gene TRBV30 combines with J gene TRBJ1-5; D not resolved. CDR3 length: 13 residues. Germline assignment: CDR1 GTSNPN and CDR2 SVGIG (reference sequence). The V and J ends lost 0 bases and 2 bases respectively, with 5 bases between them. The CDR3 loop reads CAWSVSGNQPQHF. The CDR3 nucleotides read TGTGCCTGGAGTGTCTCGGGCAATCAGCCCCAGCATTTT.